These T cell receptor beta chains were read from a single sample in a study of brain T cells in children with intractable seizures. TCRdb's table, derived via immunoSEQ multiplex PCR, lists solely in-frame clones and lacks some. The sample has a few hundred thousand clones; approximately 93% are singletons. The sample consisted of peripheral blood, taken less than 6 months after surgery. The receptors derive from a boy younger than two with tuberous sclerosis and intractable seizures. Both conserved end residues are part of each CDR3. D genes are given only for firm matches. Part of the rows lack a size; the others show once, few, many or a class for expanded clones.

CDR3: CASSFGTGAYEQYF
DNA: TGCGCCAGCAGCTTCGGGACAGGGGCCTACGAGCAGTACTTC
D: TRBD1
J: TRBJ2-7
size: once
V: TRBV5-1

CDR3: CASSQKAGWDTGELFF
DNA: TGTGCCAGCAGCCAAAAGGCAGGTTGGGACACCGGGGAGCTGTTTTTT
D: NA
J: TRBJ2-2
size: NA
V: TRBV4-2

CDR3: CASSFWQGSSYNSPLHF
DNA: TGTGCCAGCAGCTTTTGGCAGGGGAGCTCCTATAATTCACCCCTCCACTTT
D: NA
J: TRBJ1-6
size: NA
V: TRBV5-4

CDR3: CASSLWAGNTEAFF
DNA: TGTGCCAGCAGTTTATGGGCAGGCAACACTGAAGCTTTCTTT
D: NA
J: TRBJ1-1
size: NA
V: TRBV28

CDR3: CASSPMDGLTDTQYF
DNA: TGTGCCAGCTCACCCATGGACGGACTAACAGATACGCAGTATTTT
D: NA
J: TRBJ2-3
size: NA
V: TRBV18

CDR3: CASKTGRTGELFF
DNA: TGTGCCAGCAAGACAGGTCGCACCGGGGAGCTGTTTTTT
D: NA
J: TRBJ2-2
size: NA
V: TRBV25-1

CDR3: CASSEGQGAGNEKLFF
DNA: TGTGCCAGCAGCGAGGGACAGGGGGCGGGTAATGAAAAACTGTTTTTT
D: TRBD1
J: TRBJ1-4
size: few
V: TRBV14

CDR3: CASGAGSGNYGYTF
DNA: TGTGCCAGCGGGGCTGGGAGCGGTAACTATGGCTACACCTTC
D: NA
J: TRBJ1-2
size: once
V: TRBV2

CDR3: CASSPGVNEKLFF
DNA: TGTGCCAGCTCACCAGGGGTTAATGAAAAACTGTTTTTT
D: NA
J: TRBJ1-4
size: once
V: TRBV18

CDR3: CASSFGLADIQYF
DNA: TGTGCCAGCAGCTTCGGACTAGCGGACATTCAGTACTTC
D: TRBD2
J: TRBJ2-4
size: NA
V: TRBV7-9

CDR3: CASSEDRGTNQPQHF
DNA: TGTGCCAGCAGTGAAGACCGTGGGACCAATCAGCCCCAGCATTTT
D: NA
J: TRBJ1-5
size: NA
V: TRBV2

CDR3: CASSTNSLRLFF
DNA: TGTGCCAGCAGTACTAACTCACTTCGGCTGTTTTTT
D: NA
J: TRBJ2-2
size: NA
V: TRBV2

CDR3: CASSPGKDRVNNEQFF
DNA: TGTGCCAGCAGCCCCGGGAAGGACAGGGTGAACAATGAGCAGTTCTTC
D: TRBD1
J: TRBJ2-1
size: NA
V: TRBV5-4

CDR3: CASSLESGGDTQYF
DNA: TGTGCCAGCAGCTTGGAATCTGGGGGAGATACGCAGTATTTT
D: NA
J: TRBJ2-3
size: NA
V: TRBV5-8

CDR3: CASSYSDRGADTQYF
DNA: TGTGCCAGCAGTTACTCGGACAGGGGGGCAGATACGCAGTATTTT
D: TRBD1
J: TRBJ2-3
size: NA
V: TRBV6-5

CDR3: CASTPNPRDAEGQYF
DNA: TGCGCCAGCACCCCGAACCCCCGGGACGCCGAGGGGCAGTACTTC
D: NA
J: TRBJ2-7
size: once
V: TRBV10-2

CDR3: CASSQVLGTAETQYF
DNA: TGTGCCAGCAGCCAAGTTCTAGGGACGGCAGAGACCCAGTACTTC
D: NA
J: TRBJ2-5
size: NA
V: TRBV14

CDR3: CASSVVQGSNEQFF
DNA: TGTGCCAGCAGCGTAGTTCAGGGGTCCAATGAGCAGTTCTTC
D: NA
J: TRBJ2-1
size: NA
V: TRBV9

CDR3: CASSLSGGSSYNEQFF
DNA: TGTGCCAGCAGTTTATCGGGGGGGAGCTCCTACAATGAGCAGTTCTTC
D: TRBD2
J: TRBJ2-1
size: NA
V: TRBV28

CDR3: CATLGGDGGYTF
DNA: TGTGCCACCCTGGGAGGGGATGGTGGCTACACCTTC
D: NA
J: TRBJ1-2
size: NA
V: TRBV7-8

CDR3: CAWNLLNTEAFF
DNA: TGTGCCTGGAATCTGTTGAACACTGAAGCTTTCTTT
D: NA
J: TRBJ1-1
size: once
V: TRBV30

CDR3: CASSYASGGTYEQYF
DNA: TGTGCCAGCAGTTACGCTAGCGGGGGGACCTACGAGCAGTACTTC
D: TRBD2
J: TRBJ2-7
size: NA
V: TRBV6-6

CDR3: CASSRGTANQPQHF
DNA: TGTGCCAGCAGCCGAGGGACAGCAAATCAGCCCCAGCATTTT
D: TRBD1
J: TRBJ1-5
size: NA
V: TRBV27

CDR3: CASKASGTDTQYF
DNA: TGTGCCAGCAAAGCTAGCGGCACAGATACGCAGTATTTT
D: NA
J: TRBJ2-3
size: NA
V: TRBV6-5

CDR3: CASSQDSRDSGNTIYF
DNA: TGCGCCAGCAGCCAAGATAGCCGGGACTCTGGAAACACCATATATTTT
D: NA
J: TRBJ1-3
size: NA
V: TRBV4-1

CDR3: CASRLLGLAVDRELFF
DNA: TGTGCCAGCAGGCTACTCGGACTAGCGGTTGACCGGGAGCTGTTTTTT
D: TRBD2
J: TRBJ2-2
size: once
V: TRBV27

CDR3: CASSPDMSSYEQYF
DNA: TGTGCCAGCAGTCCGGACATGAGCTCCTACGAGCAGTACTTC
D: NA
J: TRBJ2-7
size: NA
V: TRBV6-5

CDR3: CASMSPGAGNQPQHF
DNA: TGTGCCAGCATGTCGCCAGGGGCAGGCAATCAGCCCCAGCATTTT
D: NA
J: TRBJ1-5
size: few
V: TRBV28

CDR3: CASSFGDNEQFF
DNA: TGTGCCAGCAGCTTTGGCGACAATGAGCAGTTCTTC
D: NA
J: TRBJ2-1
size: NA
V: TRBV7-2

CDR3: CASSAGGGDRTRTEAFF
DNA: TGTGCCAGCAGCGCGGGGGGTGGGGACAGGACCCGCACTGAAGCTTTCTTT
D: TRBD1
J: TRBJ1-1
size: NA
V: TRBV9

CDR3: CASSSTGGEYEQYF
DNA: TGTGCCAGCAGCAGCACGGGTGGCGAGTACGAGCAGTACTTC
D: NA
J: TRBJ2-7
size: NA
V: TRBV13

CDR3: CASSTWPNYGYTF
DNA: TGTGCCAGTAGTACTTGGCCTAACTATGGCTACACCTTC
D: NA
J: TRBJ1-2
size: NA
V: TRBV19

CDR3: CASSQEDTQYF
DNA: TGTGCCAGCAGCCAAGAAGATACGCAGTATTTT
D: NA
J: TRBJ2-3
size: NA
V: TRBV4-2

CDR3: CAWGLANTGELFF
DNA: TGTGCCTGGGGACTAGCGAACACCGGGGAGCTGTTTTTT
D: TRBD2
J: TRBJ2-2
size: NA
V: TRBV30

CDR3: CASSEGSGGDAEAFF
DNA: TGTGCCAGCAGTGAAGGATCAGGGGGAGACGCCGAAGCTTTCTTT
D: TRBD1
J: TRBJ1-1
size: NA
V: TRBV6-1

CDR3: CASSSLGPGYNEQFF
DNA: TGTGCCAGCAGCTCCCTGGGACCCGGCTACAATGAGCAGTTCTTC
D: NA
J: TRBJ2-1
size: NA
V: TRBV7-9

CDR3: CASRVRRGGYEQYF
DNA: TGTGCCAGCAGAGTCCGAAGGGGAGGCTACGAGCAGTACTTC
D: NA
J: TRBJ2-7
size: NA
V: TRBV6-5